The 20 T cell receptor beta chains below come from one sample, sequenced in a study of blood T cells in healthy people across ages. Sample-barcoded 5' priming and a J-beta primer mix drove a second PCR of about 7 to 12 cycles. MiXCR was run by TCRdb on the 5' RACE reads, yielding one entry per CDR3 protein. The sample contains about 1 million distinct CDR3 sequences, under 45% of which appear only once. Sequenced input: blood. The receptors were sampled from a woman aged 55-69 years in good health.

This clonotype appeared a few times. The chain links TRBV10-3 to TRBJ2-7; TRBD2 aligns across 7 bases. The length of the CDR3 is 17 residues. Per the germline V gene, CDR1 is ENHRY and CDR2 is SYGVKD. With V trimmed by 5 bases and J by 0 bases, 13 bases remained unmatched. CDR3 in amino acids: CAISSPQLGGSSYEQYF. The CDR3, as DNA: TGTGCCATCAGTAGCCCTCAGTTAGGCGGGAGCTCCTACGAGCAGTACTTC.

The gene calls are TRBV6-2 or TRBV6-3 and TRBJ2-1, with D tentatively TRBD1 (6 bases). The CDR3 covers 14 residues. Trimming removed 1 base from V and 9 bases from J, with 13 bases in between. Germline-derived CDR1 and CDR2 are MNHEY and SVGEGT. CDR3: CASSYWQGRGEQFF. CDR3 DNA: TGTGCCAGCAGTTACTGGCAGGGGAGAGGTGAGCAGTTCTTC.

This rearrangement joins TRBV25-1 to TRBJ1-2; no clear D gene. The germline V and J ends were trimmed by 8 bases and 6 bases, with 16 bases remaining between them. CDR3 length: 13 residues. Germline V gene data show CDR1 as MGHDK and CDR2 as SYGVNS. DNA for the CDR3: TGTGCCAGCTCTTACGACGGTTATGATGGCTACACCTTC. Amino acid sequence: CASSYDGYDGYTF.

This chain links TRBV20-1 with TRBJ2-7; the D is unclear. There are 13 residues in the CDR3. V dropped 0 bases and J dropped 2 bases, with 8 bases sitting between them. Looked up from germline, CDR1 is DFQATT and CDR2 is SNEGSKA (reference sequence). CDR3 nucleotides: TGCAGTGCTAGAGATGGCCGAGCCTACGAGCAGTACTTC. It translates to CSARDGRAYEQYF.

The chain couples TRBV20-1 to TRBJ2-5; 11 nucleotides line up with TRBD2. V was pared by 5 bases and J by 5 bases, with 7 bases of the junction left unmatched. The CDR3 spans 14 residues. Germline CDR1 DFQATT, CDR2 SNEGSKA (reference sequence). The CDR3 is CSAHSGRAGETQYF. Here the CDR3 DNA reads TGCAGTGCTCATAGCGGGAGGGCCGGGGAGACCCAGTACTTC.

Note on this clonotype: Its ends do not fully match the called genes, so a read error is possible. As DNA, the CDR3 is TGCGCCAGCAGCTTAAACGGGGGCTCTGGGGCCAACGCCCTGACTTTC. It specifies CASSLNGGSGANALTF. This chain uses TRBV5-1 with TRBJ2-6; either TRBD1 or TRBD2 may supply D (6 bases each). From germline, CDR1 is SGHRS and CDR2 YFSETQ. The CDR3 sequence is 16 residues long. Full variable domain (missing parts from reference TRBV5-1 and TRBJ2-6): KAGVTQTPRYLIKTRGQQVTLSCSPISGHRSVSWYQQTPGQGLQFLFEYFSETQRNKGNFPGRFSGRQFSNSRSEMNVSTLELGDSALYLCASSLNGGSGANALTFGAGSRLTVL.

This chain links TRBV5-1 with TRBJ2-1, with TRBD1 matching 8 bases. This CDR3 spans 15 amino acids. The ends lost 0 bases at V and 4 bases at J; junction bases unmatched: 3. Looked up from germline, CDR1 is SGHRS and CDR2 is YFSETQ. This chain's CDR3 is CASSLVDREYNEQFF. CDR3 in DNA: TGCGCCAGCAGCTTGGTGGACAGGGAATACAATGAGCAGTTCTTC.

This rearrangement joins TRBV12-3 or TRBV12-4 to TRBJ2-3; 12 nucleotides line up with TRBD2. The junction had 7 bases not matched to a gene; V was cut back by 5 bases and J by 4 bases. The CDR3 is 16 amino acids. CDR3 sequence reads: CASSLRLAGASDTQYF. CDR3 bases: TGTGCCAGCAGTCTACGACTAGCGGGAGCATCAGATACGCAGTATTTT.

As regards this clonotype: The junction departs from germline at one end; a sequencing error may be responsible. The CDR3 loop reads CASSYRPPRLAAYEQYF. The CDR3 DNA follows: TGTGCCAGCAGTTACCGACCCCCCCGACTAGCTGCCTACGAGCAGTACTTT. The genes are TRBV6-5 and TRBJ2-3; 7 bases fit TRBD2. CDR1 is MNHEY, CDR2 SVGAGI, per germline. CDR3 size: 17 residues.

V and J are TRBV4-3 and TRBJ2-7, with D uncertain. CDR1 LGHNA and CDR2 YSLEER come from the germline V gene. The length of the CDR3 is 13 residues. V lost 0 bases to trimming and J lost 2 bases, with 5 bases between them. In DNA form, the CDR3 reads TGCGCCAGCAGCCAAGACGAAGCCTACGAGCAGTACTTC. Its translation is CASSQDEAYEQYF.

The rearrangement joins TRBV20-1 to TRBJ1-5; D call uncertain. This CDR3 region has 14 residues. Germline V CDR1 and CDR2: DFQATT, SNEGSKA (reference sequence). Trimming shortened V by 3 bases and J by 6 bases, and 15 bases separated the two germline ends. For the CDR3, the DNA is TGCAGTGCTAGTTCGACCTTAATGAGTCAGCCCCAGCATTTT. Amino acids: CSASSTLMSQPQHF.

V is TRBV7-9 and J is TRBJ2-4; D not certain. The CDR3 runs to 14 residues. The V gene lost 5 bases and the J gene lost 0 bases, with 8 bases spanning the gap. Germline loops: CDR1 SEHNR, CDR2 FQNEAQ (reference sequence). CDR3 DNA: TGTGCCAGCAGCCAAGAACTAGCCAAAAACATTCAGTACTTC. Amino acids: CASSQELAKNIQYF.

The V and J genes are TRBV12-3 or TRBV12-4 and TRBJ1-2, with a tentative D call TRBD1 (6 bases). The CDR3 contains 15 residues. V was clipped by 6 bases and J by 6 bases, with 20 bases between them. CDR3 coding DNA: TGTGCCAGCAGCCCCCGAACGGGGGGGCGGGATGGCTACACCTTC. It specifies CASSPRTGGRDGYTF.

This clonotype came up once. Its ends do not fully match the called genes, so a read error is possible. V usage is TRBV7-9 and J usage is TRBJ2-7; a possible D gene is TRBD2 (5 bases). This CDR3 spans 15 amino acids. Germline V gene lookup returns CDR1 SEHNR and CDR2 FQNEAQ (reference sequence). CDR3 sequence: CVSSLANNPGYEQYF. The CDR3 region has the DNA TGTGTCAGCAGCTTAGCGAACAACCCGGGGTACGAGCAGTACTTC.

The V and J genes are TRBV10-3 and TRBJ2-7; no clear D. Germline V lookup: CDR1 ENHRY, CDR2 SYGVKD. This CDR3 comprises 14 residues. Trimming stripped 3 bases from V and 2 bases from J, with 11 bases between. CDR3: CAISDSRKPYEQYF. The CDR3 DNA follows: TGTGCCATCAGTGATAGCAGGAAACCCTACGAGCAGTACTTC.

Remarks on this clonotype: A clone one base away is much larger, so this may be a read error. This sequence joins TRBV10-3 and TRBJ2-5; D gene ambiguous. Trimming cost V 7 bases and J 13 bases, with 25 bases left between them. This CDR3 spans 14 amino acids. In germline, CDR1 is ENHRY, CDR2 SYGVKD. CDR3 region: CAIKAEMKYYERYF. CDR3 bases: TGTGCCATCAAGGCCGAAATGAAGTACTACGAGCGGTACTTC.

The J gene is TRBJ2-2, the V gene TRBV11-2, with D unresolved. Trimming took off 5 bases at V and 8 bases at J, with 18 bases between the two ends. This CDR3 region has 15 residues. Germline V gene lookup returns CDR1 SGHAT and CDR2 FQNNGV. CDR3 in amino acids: CASSTPGPLRGELFF. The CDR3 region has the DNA TGTGCCAGCAGCACACCGGGCCCCTTAAGGGGGGAGCTGTTTTTT.

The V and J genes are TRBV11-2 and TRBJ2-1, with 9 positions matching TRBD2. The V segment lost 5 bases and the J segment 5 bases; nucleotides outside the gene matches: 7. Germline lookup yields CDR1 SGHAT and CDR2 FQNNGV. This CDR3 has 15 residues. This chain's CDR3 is CASSMGLAPHNEQFF. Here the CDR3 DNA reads TGTGCCAGCAGCATGGGACTAGCCCCCCACAATGAGCAGTTCTTC.

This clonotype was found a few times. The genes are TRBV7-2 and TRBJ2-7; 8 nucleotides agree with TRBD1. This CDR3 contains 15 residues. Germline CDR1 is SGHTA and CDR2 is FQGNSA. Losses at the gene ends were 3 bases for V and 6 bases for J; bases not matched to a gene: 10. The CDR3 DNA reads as TGTGCCAGCAGCTTTCGCTGGGACAGGAGTTTCGAGCAGTACTTC. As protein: CASSFRWDRSFEQYF.

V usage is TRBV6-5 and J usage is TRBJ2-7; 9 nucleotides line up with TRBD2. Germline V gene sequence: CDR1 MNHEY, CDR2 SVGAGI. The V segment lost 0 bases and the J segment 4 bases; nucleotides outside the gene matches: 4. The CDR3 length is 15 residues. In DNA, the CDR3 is TGTGCCAGCAGTTACTCATTGGCGGGAGGGTACGAGCAGTACTTC. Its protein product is CASSYSLAGGYEQYF.